One and the same sample provided the 20 T cell receptor beta chains below, sequenced in a study of blood T cells in healthy people across ages. A second about 7 to 12 cycle PCR used barcoded and J-beta primers. TCRdb used MiXCR to reprocess the 5' RACE reads, holding one entry per CDR3 protein. Of 600,000 to 1,000,000 distinct CDR3 sequences in the sample, around 25% were seen once. In addition, the sample was reused for a study of T cells of mothers and their children.

Specimen: blood. The receptors derive from a boy between 10 and 17 years old in good health.

The chain couples TRBV2 to TRBJ2-1, with 9 nucleotides matching TRBD1. The J call may be in error: the DNA end matches TRBJ2-5 better. The germline V gene has CDR1 SNHLY and CDR2 FYNNEI. The CDR3 is 19 amino acids. The CDR3 DNA reads as TGTGCCAGCAGGGGCCCCAAGTCCGGGACAGGGTCCCTCGGGGAGACCCAGTACTTC. Translation: CASRGPKSGTGSLGETQYF.

In DNA form, the CDR3 reads TGTGCCAGCAGCTCCCCATGGGAGGCTAGCGGGAGGGGGAACATTCAGTACTTC. It yields the protein CASSSPWEASGRGNIQYF. The chain carries TRBV7-8 and TRBJ2-4; 12 bases are shared with TRBD2. The V and J ends lost 4 bases and 7 bases, in that order; junction bases with no gene match: 14. Looked up from germline, CDR1 is SGHVS and CDR2 is FQNEAQ. The CDR3 covers 18 residues.

A few counts support this clonotype. The V and J genes are TRBV28 and TRBJ2-5, with D perhaps matching TRBD2 (6 bases). The DNA end is more similar to TRBJ2-1, so the J call may be wrong. Germline CDR1 MDHEN, CDR2 SYDVKM. The CDR3 is 15 residues long. In DNA form, the CDR3 reads TGTGCCAGCAGTTTACCCGCCGGGACTTTAAATGAGCAGTTCTTC. It translates to CASSLPAGTLNEQFF.

The chain combines TRBV15 with TRBJ1-2; D gene unclear. CDR3 size: 12 residues. V lost 6 bases and J lost 2, with 7 bases in between. The germline gives CDR1 LNHNV, CDR2 YYDKDF (reference sequence). CDR3 in amino acids: CATSRANYGYTF. CDR3 nucleotide sequence: TGTGCCACCAGTCGAGCAAACTATGGCTACACCTTC.

This clonotype has only a few counts. The chain combines TRBV27 with TRBJ1-6; TRBD1 agrees at 8 bases. CDR1 MNHEY and CDR2 SMNVEV come from the germline V gene (reference sequence). V shed 8 bases, J shed 9 bases, and the junction held 12 bases outside the gene matches. The CDR3 contains 15 residues. CDR3 in amino acids: CASASMRQGISPLHF. The CDR3 coding sequence is TGTGCCAGCGCGTCTATGAGACAGGGGATTTCACCCCTCCACTTT.

This chain connects TRBV19 to TRBJ2-7; 7 bases line up with TRBD1. Germline loops: CDR1 LNHDA, CDR2 SQIVND (reference sequence). This CDR3 is 15 amino acids long. The V segment lost 5 bases and the J segment 6 bases; nucleotides outside the gene matches: 13. The chain's CDR3 is CASSLRQGIPLEQYF. The CDR3 region has the DNA TGTGCCAGTAGTCTGCGACAGGGTATCCCTCTCGAGCAGTACTTC. Looking up the rest from reference TRBV19 and TRBJ2-7 gives the full variable domain: DGGITQSPKYLFRKEGQNVTLSCEQNLNHDAMYWYRQDPGQGLRLIYYSQIVNDFQKGDIAEGYSVSREKKESFPLTVTSAQKNPTAFYLCASSLRQGIPLEQYFGPGTRLTVT.

This rearrangement joins TRBV13 to TRBJ2-4; 13 positions match TRBD2. This CDR3 has 19 residues. The germline CDR1 and CDR2 sequences are PRHDT and FYEKMQ (reference sequence). After removal of 1 base from V and 0 bases from J, the junction contained 6 bases not matched to a gene. DNA for the CDR3: TGTGCCAGCAGCTTAGTACTAGCGGGAGGGCCTGGAGCCAAAAACATTCAGTACTTC. This sequence encodes CASSLVLAGGPGAKNIQYF.

This clonotype has a handful of counts. The CDR3 is CASSFSGGPGANVLTF. The CDR3, as DNA: TGTGCCAGCAGTTTTTCGGGCGGACCTGGGGCCAACGTCCTGACTTTC. The rearrangement uses TRBV27 and TRBJ2-6, with D uncertain. V shed 3 bases and J shed 2 bases, with 11 bases lying between them. The CDR3 consists of 16 residues. Germline assignment: CDR1 MNHEY and CDR2 SMNVEV (reference sequence).

This clonotype was detected only a few times. The chain links TRBV9 to TRBJ2-1; 12 bases match TRBD2. After removal of 5 bases from V and 10 bases from J, the junction contained 7 bases not matched to a gene. CDR1 is SGDLS, CDR2 YYNGEE, per germline. The CDR3 totals 14 residues. The CDR3 protein is CASRRLAGAGEQFF. The CDR3 coding sequence is TGTGCCAGCAGGCGACTAGCGGGAGCTGGGGAGCAGTTCTTC.

The chain has TRBV6-2 or TRBV6-3 and TRBJ2-1; D is perhaps TRBD1 (5 bases). Germline assignment: CDR1 MNHEY and CDR2 SVGEGT. The ends were cut back, 11 bases at V and 9 bases at J, with 11 bases in the middle. The CDR3 consists of 10 residues. DNA for the CDR3: TGTGCCGTAAGTCAGGGTGAGCAGTTCTTC. Translated: CAVSQGEQFF.

This clonotype has a handful of counts. This chain joins TRBV4-1 and TRBJ1-5; D is ambiguous. Trimming removed 3 bases at V and 7 bases at J, with 10 bases between. The CDR3 extends over 13 amino acids. The germline V gene encodes CDR1 MGHRA and CDR2 YSYEKL. The CDR3 sequence is CASSQGWKQPQHF. The CDR3 DNA reads TGCGCCAGCAGCCAGGGGTGGAAACAGCCCCAGCATTTT.

The V and J genes are TRBV20-1 and TRBJ2-1; 14 bases fit TRBD2. The CDR3 extends over 14 amino acids. J was trimmed by 9 bases and V by 5 bases; bases with no gene match: 6. Germline V gene sequence: CDR1 DFQATT, CDR2 SNEGSKA (reference sequence). The CDR3 spells CSARGLAGGREQFF. The CDR3 DNA sequence: TGCAGTGCTCGCGGACTAGCGGGAGGACGTGAGCAGTTCTTC.

This clonotype was recorded at least ten times. The CDR3 here is CASTDTGDAKNIQYF. In DNA, the CDR3 is TGTGCCAGCACCGATACGGGGGACGCCAAAAACATTCAGTACTTC. The chain carries TRBV6-6 and TRBJ2-4, with D perhaps matching TRBD2 (6 bases). From germline, CDR1 is MNHNY and CDR2 SVGAGI (reference sequence). Trimming shortened V by 7 bases and J by 1 base, and 14 bases separated the two germline ends. This CDR3 contains 15 residues.

This rearrangement joins TRBV27 to TRBJ2-7, with 9 bases lining up with TRBD2. CDR3 length: 16 residues. Trimming took 3 bases from V and 5 from J; bases not matched to a gene: 11. Germline V lookup: CDR1 MNHEY, CDR2 SMNVEV (reference sequence). CDR3 bases: TGTGCCAGCAGTTTTGAGCCTGCGGGAGGGGTCGACGAGCAGTACTTC. Residues: CASSFEPAGGVDEQYF.

This clonotype appeared a few times. The chain uses TRBV29-1 and TRBJ1-1; 8 bases match TRBD1. Losses at the gene ends were 3 bases for V and 1 base for J; bases not matched to a gene: 10. Germline V CDR1 and CDR2: SQVTM, ANQGSEA. The CDR3 consists of 16 residues. The CDR3 nucleotides are TGCAGCGTTGATTCTCGCCTTGACAGGGGGAACACTGAAGCTTTCTTT. Residues: CSVDSRLDRGNTEAFF.

The chain joins TRBV2 to TRBJ1-2, with TRBD1 matching over 7 bases. Germline V gives CDR1 SNHLY, CDR2 FYNNEI. The CDR3 totals 15 residues. With 2 bases clipped from V and 7 bases from J, the junction kept 10 bases outside the gene matches. CDR3 amino acids: CASSESPPGGGGYTF. The CDR3 DNA sequence: TGTGCCAGCAGTGAAAGTCCGCCAGGGGGAGGTGGCTACACCTTC.

This chain uses TRBV5-5 with TRBJ2-2; D is perhaps TRBD1 (5 bases). Trimming removed 3 bases from V and 6 bases from J, with 15 bases in between. CDR3 length: 15 residues. In germline, CDR1 is SGHKS, CDR2 YYEKEE (reference sequence). The CDR3, as DNA: TGTGCCAGCAGCTCTTACAGTGCCAGGGCCGGGGAGCTGTTTTTT. Protein product: CASSSYSARAGELFF.

The chain links TRBV19 to TRBJ2-5; D not certain. Judging by the DNA end, TRBJ2-7 fits better; the J call may be wrong. CDR3 length: 12 residues. The germline CDR1 and CDR2 sequences are LNHDA and SQIVND (reference sequence). CDR3 sequence reads: CASSIGVGEQYF. The CDR3, as DNA: TGTGCCAGTAGTATAGGAGTCGGCGAGCAGTACTTC.

This clonotype came up a few times. The chain links TRBV4-3 to TRBJ2-6, with 7 bases identical to TRBD1. Per the germline V gene, CDR1 is LGHNA and CDR2 is YSLEER. This CDR3 has 19 residues. Trimming cost V 0 bases and J 1 base; bases outside gene matches: 9. The CDR3 loop is CASSQDWDTGASGANVLTF. The CDR3 DNA follows: TGCGCCAGCAGCCAAGATTGGGACACAGGGGCATCTGGGGCCAACGTCCTGACTTTC.

V and J are TRBV20-1 and TRBJ2-7; D is ambiguous. Germline-derived CDR1 and CDR2 are DFQATT and SNEGSKA (reference sequence). The CDR3 covers 11 residues. Trimming took 7 bases from V and 3 from J, leaving 10 bases between them. CDR3 in amino acids: CSVFSSYEQYF. The CDR3 DNA follows: TGCAGTGTTTTTAGCAGCTACGAGCAGTACTTC.